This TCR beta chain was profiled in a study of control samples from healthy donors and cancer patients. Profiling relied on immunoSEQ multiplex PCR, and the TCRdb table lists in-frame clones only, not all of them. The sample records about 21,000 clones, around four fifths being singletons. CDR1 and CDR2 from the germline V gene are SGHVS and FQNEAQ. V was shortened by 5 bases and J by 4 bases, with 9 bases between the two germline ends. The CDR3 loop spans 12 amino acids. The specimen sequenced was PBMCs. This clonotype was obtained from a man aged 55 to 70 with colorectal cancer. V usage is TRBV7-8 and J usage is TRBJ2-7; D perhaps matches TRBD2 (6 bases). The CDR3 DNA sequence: TGTGCCAGCAGCCAGGCGGGGTACGAGCAGTACTTC. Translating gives CASSQAGYEQYF.